The entry that follows covers one TCR beta chain sequence. The source of the sample is a study of shared clonotypes between healthy human individuals. V was pared by 4 bases and J by 3 bases, with 10 bases of the junction left unmatched. The CDR3 covers 17 residues. The V gene's germline CDR1 is LNHDA and CDR2 SQIVND (reference sequence). Sorted-subset replicate PCR reactions contained roughly 200 ng DNA, corresponding to 29,000 or so T cell genomes. Profiling relied on immunoSEQ multiplex PCR, and the TCRdb table lists in-frame clones only, not all of them. Of roughly 2.6 million clones listed, approximately 94% were seen once; the top ten hold 0.13% to 0.15%.

The chain is built from TRBV19 and TRBJ2-7; TRBD1 matches at 12 bases. The clonotype was recovered from a man aged 18-30 years in good health. Sample: naive CD4+ T cells sorted from blood. The subset: CD45RA+ positively selected. This CDR3 is CASSTGQGASKVYEQYF. CDR3 coding DNA: TGTGCCAGTAGTACGGGACAGGGGGCCTCTAAGGTCTACGAGCAGTACTTC.